A selection of T cell receptor beta chains follows, all from one sample in a study of monozygotic twins with inflammatory bowel disease. TCRdb reworked the 5' RACE reads into one entry per CDR3 protein, no DNA. This sample's clone table lists approximately 380,000 distinct CDR3 sequences. Sequenced input: blood. Receptors originate from a human donor with ulcerative colitis or Crohn's disease, or a healthy co-twin of an affected twin (not recorded which). CDR3s include the opening cysteine and the closing phenylalanine or tryptophan. The order of the fields is J gene, V gene, CDR3 protein.

j_call: TRBJ2-7; v_call: TRBV4-1; cdr3_aa: CASSPSRDRGYEQYF
j_call: TRBJ1-1; v_call: TRBV7-9; cdr3_aa: CASTLGGRTEAFF
j_call: TRBJ2-2; v_call: TRBV12-3/TRBV12-4; cdr3_aa: CASSSTGELFF
j_call: TRBJ2-2; v_call: TRBV12-5; cdr3_aa: CASGRSGARTGELFF
j_call: TRBJ2-5; v_call: TRBV4-2; cdr3_aa: CASSLDTGKGEETQYF
j_call: TRBJ2-1; v_call: TRBV5-1; cdr3_aa: CASSLAPKGFEQDEQFF
j_call: TRBJ1-4; v_call: TRBV4-1; cdr3_aa: CASSQDSGQEREKLFF
j_call: TRBJ2-2; v_call: TRBV24-1; cdr3_aa: CATSGASGGASITGELFF
j_call: TRBJ1-3; v_call: TRBV25-1; cdr3_aa: CASSESLGQGNTIYF
j_call: TRBJ1-2; v_call: TRBV4-3; cdr3_aa: CASSLEETGYYGYTF
j_call: TRBJ2-7; v_call: TRBV7-9; cdr3_aa: CASSEPGLYEQYF
j_call: TRBJ2-7; v_call: TRBV3-1; cdr3_aa: CASSQDWPDYEQYF
j_call: TRBJ2-7; v_call: TRBV6-5; cdr3_aa: CASSYSGGGAPYEQYF
j_call: TRBJ2-5; v_call: TRBV14; cdr3_aa: CASSQRTGGFVWETQYF
j_call: TRBJ1-1; v_call: TRBV7-9; cdr3_aa: CASTFSSGAEAFF
j_call: TRBJ2-1; v_call: TRBV6-5; cdr3_aa: CASSYAKGAINEQFF
j_call: TRBJ2-2; v_call: TRBV12-3/TRBV12-4; cdr3_aa: CASSLTGIGTGELFF
j_call: TRBJ2-6; v_call: TRBV5-1; cdr3_aa: CASSPGVTGANVLTF
j_call: TRBJ2-5; v_call: TRBV20-1; cdr3_aa: CSARDPSRVRGGAPEETQYF
j_call: TRBJ1-1; v_call: TRBV6-6; cdr3_aa: CASSYPRGQGAFF
j_call: TRBJ2-2; v_call: TRBV4-3; cdr3_aa: CASSRERRGELFF
j_call: TRBJ1-1; v_call: TRBV6-2/TRBV6-3; cdr3_aa: CASSYPSNTEAFF
j_call: TRBJ2-5; v_call: TRBV12-3/TRBV12-4; cdr3_aa: CASSPPGQNQETQYF
j_call: TRBJ2-3; v_call: TRBV29-1; cdr3_aa: CSVSGGSTDTQYF
j_call: TRBJ1-1; v_call: TRBV20-1; cdr3_aa: CSAIYPGRDTEAFF
j_call: TRBJ2-7; v_call: TRBV29-1; cdr3_aa: CSVESYRGYDGQYF
j_call: TRBJ2-1; v_call: TRBV4-3; cdr3_aa: CASSHLVGGQGWNEQFF
j_call: TRBJ1-5; v_call: TRBV19; cdr3_aa: CASSIGRQYQPQHF
j_call: TRBJ2-5; v_call: TRBV12-3/TRBV12-4; cdr3_aa: CASSLARGTGAQETQYF
j_call: TRBJ1-5; v_call: TRBV29-1; cdr3_aa: CSVGGGDGTNQPQHF
j_call: TRBJ2-3; v_call: TRBV27; cdr3_aa: CASSSYRASTQYF
j_call: TRBJ2-7; v_call: TRBV28; cdr3_aa: CASTEGGVSYEQYF
j_call: TRBJ1-4; v_call: TRBV5-5; cdr3_aa: CASSVTPGQGKEKLFF
j_call: TRBJ1-1; v_call: TRBV6-2/TRBV6-3; cdr3_aa: CASSYRSYSGVNTEAFF
j_call: TRBJ2-3; v_call: TRBV12-3/TRBV12-4; cdr3_aa: CASRPGQGVTDTQYF
j_call: TRBJ1-5; v_call: TRBV4-2; cdr3_aa: CASSPRAREGVQPQHF
j_call: TRBJ2-3; v_call: TRBV6-5; cdr3_aa: CASSYSSWGQGTDTQYF
j_call: TRBJ1-6; v_call: TRBV23-1; cdr3_aa: CASSQPQGQGSPLHF
j_call: TRBJ2-3; v_call: TRBV20-1; cdr3_aa: CSARAGQGGSDTQYF
j_call: TRBJ2-1; v_call: TRBV11-1; cdr3_aa: CASSLSQLGGPSSYNEQFF
j_call: TRBJ2-7; v_call: TRBV12-3/TRBV12-4; cdr3_aa: CASRTGLSSYEQYF
j_call: TRBJ2-7; v_call: TRBV15; cdr3_aa: CATSYLTGDSYEQYF
j_call: TRBJ2-5; v_call: TRBV5-4; cdr3_aa: CASSLVLEGETQYF
j_call: TRBJ2-3; v_call: TRBV6-2/TRBV6-3; cdr3_aa: CASSSPRGGSTDTQYF
j_call: TRBJ1-1; v_call: TRBV6-5; cdr3_aa: CASSYGGAEAFF